The clone carrying this T cell receptor (beta chain) was seen repeatedly, ten times or more. Its antigen is currently unknown. This entry belongs to a study of CD8 T cells in ankylosing spondylitis. Notes on the study in general: Peripheral blood samples showed relatively rare disease-linked clones, and these clones were CD8+. In reactive arthritis synovial fluid and blood, some motif variants had been reported before. Seemingly characteristic of ankylosing spondylitis blood was a TCR beta motif consisting of several highly homologous variants.

One entry per CDR3 protein, called by TCRdb with MiXCR from the 5' RACE reads. The sample consists of under 250,000 distinct CDR3 sequences, 10% to 13% of them appearing once. The source material was blood, either unsorted or a sorted T cell fraction (not recorded which). The TCR comes from a male donor with ankylosing spondylitis or in good health (not recorded which).

Here the CDR3 DNA reads TGTGCCACCAGCAGCGAAGGAGACAGTAACTATGGCTACACCTTC. It encodes CATSSEGDSNYGYTF. The V call is TRBV15, the J call TRBJ1-2; possibly TRBD1 for D (5 bases). Germline CDR1 and CDR2: LNHNV and YYDKDF (reference sequence). The CDR3 runs to 15 residues. Deletions cut 3 bases from V and 1 base from J, with 12 bases between.